The 8 T cell receptor beta chains below all came from one sample that was sequenced in a study of cytomegalovirus exposure and HLA in healthy donors. The primer mix had 60 Vbeta and 13 Jbeta primers. Produced via immunoSEQ multiplex PCR; TCRdb's table is partial and in-frame only. The sample holds about 140,000 clones, roughly 76% seen once. Sample: PBMCs. These receptors were taken from a female donor in good health and CMV-seronegative.

This clone came up a few times. The chain couples TRBV6-1 to TRBJ1-1; D not resolved. This CDR3 has 14 amino acids. The ends were cut back, 4 bases at V and 5 bases at J, with 14 bases in the middle. Per germline, CDR1 MNHNS and CDR2 SASEGT. The CDR3 sequence: CASSALTIGTEAFF. CDR3 nucleotides: TGTGCCAGCAGTGCGCTGACGATCGGGACTGAAGCTTTCTTT.

This clone was seen a handful of times. This chain joins TRBV10-2 and TRBJ2-2, with 7 bases lining up with TRBD1. V gave up 10 bases and J gave up 4 bases; unmatched junction bases: 12. The CDR3 is 15 amino acids. CDR1 is WSHSY and CDR2 is SAAADI in the germline V gene. In DNA, the CDR3 is TGCGCCACAAGGACAGGCGGTACGGGCACCGGGGAGCTGTTTTTT. Its protein product is CATRTGGTGTGELFF.

The chain links TRBV6-5 to TRBJ2-2; weak D call: TRBD2 (5 bases). Germline V CDR1 and CDR2: MNHEY, SVGAGI. Deletions cut 0 bases from V and 13 bases from J, with 18 bases between. The length of the CDR3 is 15 residues. CDR3 in DNA: TGTGCCAGCAGTTACTCGATTAGCCCCGGGGTGGGGCTGTTTTTT. It is translated as CASSYSISPGVGLFF.

The chain is built from TRBV7-9 and TRBJ2-7; D possibly corresponds to TRBD2 (5 bases). In germline, CDR1 is SEHNR, CDR2 FQNEAQ (reference sequence). This CDR3 contains 12 residues. Trimming removed 10 bases from V and 6 bases from J, with 16 bases in between. The CDR3 nucleotides read TGTGCCATCCGGCCCCCGGCGGGCGAGCAGTACTTC. Residues: CAIRPPAGEQYF.

The CDR3 DNA is TGTGCCAGCAGTCCCAAGGGGGCGCAGAACACTGAAGCTTTCTTT. This gives the protein CASSPKGAQNTEAFF. This chain connects TRBV27 to TRBJ1-1, with TRBD1 identical over 7 bases. The CDR3 runs 15 residues. Losses at the gene ends were 5 bases for V and 1 base for J; bases not matched to a gene: 7. From germline, CDR1 is MNHEY and CDR2 SMNVEV (reference sequence).

V usage is TRBV5-1 and J usage is TRBJ2-2; 9 bases map to TRBD2. V lost 4 bases to trimming and J lost 2 bases; unmatched junction nucleotides: 6. From germline, CDR1 is SGHRS and CDR2 YFSETQ. This CDR3 spans 16 amino acids. The CDR3 loop reads CASSPRLAVNTGELFF. In nucleotides, the CDR3 is TGCGCCAGCAGCCCTCGACTAGCGGTTAACACCGGGGAGCTGTTTTTT.

J is TRBJ2-7 and V is TRBV4-2; a weak D match, TRBD1 (6 bases). Between the trimmed V and J ends, which lost 0 bases and 3 bases, there was a span of 15 bases. Germline V gene lookup returns CDR1 LGHNA and CDR2 YNFKEQ. This CDR3 comprises 16 residues. In nucleotides, the CDR3 is TGTGCCAGCAGCCAAGACTCCGACAGGATGTTCTACGAGCAGTACTTC. Translating it yields CASSQDSDRMFYEQYF.

V usage is TRBV30 and J usage is TRBJ2-2; the match to TRBD1 covers 9 bases. The trim removed 0 bases at V and 7 bases at J, leaving 3 bases unmatched. The germline gives CDR1 GTSNPN, CDR2 SVGIG (reference sequence). The CDR3 is 14 amino acids. The CDR3 DNA sequence: TGTGCCTGGAGTGTAACAGGGGGCTTCGGGGAGCTGTTTTTT. Protein sequence: CAWSVTGGFGELFF.